This T cell receptor (beta chain) was sequenced in a study of blood T cell repertoires in COVID-19 (dated by TCRdb to between 2020 and 2021). In terms of the full investigation: The collaborator samples originated in the United States, Italy and Spain and spanned the acute and convalescent phases of COVID-19. Where available, HLA class I and class II types were obtained from metadata supplied by the sample provider rather than from assay-based typing. Deeply sampled blood TCRbeta repertoires from subjects exposed to, actively infected with, or recovered from COVID-19 were included in the dataset. The samples were drawn from the first 160 participants of the ongoing ImmuneRACE study and from more than 1,000 subjects provided by 6 global collaborators. The sample metadata nearly always contained a de-identified subject ID, COVID-19 status, age in years and sex. The material from the prospective study consisted of cDNA or gDNA derived from T cells, B-cell-depleted T cells, or PBMCs. The repertoires were released in a freely available public database intended as a resource for research on the immune response to SARS-CoV-2.

Each collaborating institution followed its own protocols to collect whole blood in K2EDTA tubes. Collaborator samples were shipped for TCRbeta analysis as frozen whole blood, isolated PBMCs, or DNA extracted from either sample type. The full study reports these points: The amount of clinical and demographic metadata varied by source and participant and was provided uncurated.

Worth noting for this clone: Its specific antigen is unknown. Nothing much larger sits one base from this clone, and base qualities are not available.

From cysteine to phenylalanine, the CDR3 is 13 amino acids long. Only CDR3 DNA is held: 39 bases, read in frame from base 1. Trimming costs V 4 bases and J 2 bases, and their ends lie 8 bases apart. In the germline V gene, CDR1 corresponds to SGHTA and CDR2 to FQGTGA. TCRbeta CDR3 regions were amplified from genomic DNA by means of the immunoSEQ Assay, a bias-controlled multiplex PCR. On the study's bioinformatics: The number of nucleated cells in each sample was estimated by amplification of reference gene primers within the assay. Sequence reads were collapsed and filtered to measure the absolute abundance of every unique TCRbeta CDR3 rearrangement. Productive Simpson clonality was computed per sample as the square root of Simpson's diversity index over productive rearrangements. The table was pulled from immuneACCESS by TCRdb, which kept in-frame rearrangements only. Such tables lose some clones; where checked, under half of the loss comes from unresolved V genes, and the rest has no known cause. V and J calls plus clone size are reproduced from that table; the DNA served to infer D and trimming. The sample table lists more than 200,000 clones, about 84% of them with a count of one. The ten largest account for 7.9% of the sample.

The chain was built from TRBV7-3 and TRBJ1-1, and possibly TRBD1, on 5 matching bases. Material: peripheral blood. The receptor's source is a woman older than 75 with acute or convalescent COVID-19. CDR3 sequence: CASSSQGNTEAFF. In nucleotide form, the sequence is TGTGCCAGCAGCTCCCAGGGAAACACTGAAGCTTTCTTT.